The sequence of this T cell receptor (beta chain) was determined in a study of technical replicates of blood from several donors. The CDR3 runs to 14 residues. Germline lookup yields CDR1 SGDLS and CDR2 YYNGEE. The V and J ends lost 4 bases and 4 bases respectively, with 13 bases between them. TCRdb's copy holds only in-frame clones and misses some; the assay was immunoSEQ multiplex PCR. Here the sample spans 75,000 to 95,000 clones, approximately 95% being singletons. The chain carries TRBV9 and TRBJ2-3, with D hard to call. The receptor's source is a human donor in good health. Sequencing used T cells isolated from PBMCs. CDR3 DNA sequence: TGTGCCAGCAGCCCTCCCGTTAGTGCAGATACGCAGTATTTT. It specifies CASSPPVSADTQYF.